Listed below are T cell receptor beta chains from one sample, sequenced in a study of T-cell memory formation after mild COVID-19. TCRdb itself ran the 5' RACE reads through MiXCR, one entry per CDR3 protein. This sample has 450,000 to 650,000 distinct CDR3 sequences, with roughly 21% found just once. The sample consisted of PBMCs or a T cell subset sorted from them (not recorded which). All receptors come from an adult woman who had mild COVID-19 (a few samples of this study predate the infection). Cell type and time point are not known. CDR3s include the opening cysteine and the closing phenylalanine or tryptophan. Each record gives: CDR3 protein, CDR3 DNA, clone size, V gene, J gene, D gene. D genes are given only for firm matches. A clone size is listed for some rows: how often the clone was seen (once, few, many), or a class if it is expanded.

CSARGSRGSSYEQYF	TGCAGTGCTAGGGGATCCAGGGGTTCCTCCTACGAGCAGTACTTC	.	TRBV20-1	TRBJ2-7	.
CASSVGGGLKETQYF	TGTGCCAGCAGCGTAGGGGGGGGCCTCAAAGAGACCCAGTACTTC	.	TRBV9	TRBJ2-5	.
CASSPSGREETQYF	TGTGCCAGCAGCCCCTCGGGCAGGGAAGAGACCCAGTACTTC	.	TRBV7-3	TRBJ2-5	.
CASSLFAWTEAFF	TGTGCCAGCAGCTTGTTCGCTTGGACTGAAGCTTTCTTT	few	TRBV11-2	TRBJ1-1	.
CASSQDLRVTYNEQFF	TGCGCCAGCAGCCAAGATTTAAGGGTAACCTACAATGAGCAGTTCTTC	few	TRBV4-3	TRBJ2-1	.
CASSPRTGGSGDTQYF	TGTGCCAGCTCACCGAGGACAGGGGGCTCCGGGGATACGCAGTATTTT	many	TRBV18	TRBJ2-3	TRBD1
CSVDLHEPKAETQYF	TGCAGCGTTGACCTACACGAACCCAAGGCGGAGACCCAGTACTTC	.	TRBV29-1	TRBJ2-5	.
CASSLLTISGSNTGELFF	TGCGCCAGCAGCCTACTCACTATTAGCGGGAGTAACACCGGGGAGCTGTTTTTT	.	TRBV4-3	TRBJ2-2	TRBD2
CASSAAPSGSIYEQYF	TGTGCCAGCAGCGCCGCCCCTAGCGGGAGTATCTACGAGCAGTACTTC	.	TRBV5-4	TRBJ2-7	TRBD2
CASRRGQGTDTQYF	TGTGCCAGCAGGCGAGGGCAGGGAACAGATACGCAGTATTTT	few	TRBV7-9	TRBJ2-3	.
CASSLDRAVEAFF	TGCGCCAGCAGCTTGGACAGGGCCGTTGAAGCTTTCTTT	.	TRBV5-1	TRBJ1-1	.
CSVKGQGRNTGELFF	TGCAGCGTTAAGGGACAGGGGAGGAACACCGGGGAGCTGTTTTTT	.	TRBV29-1	TRBJ2-2	TRBD1
CASSEGGPITGELFF	TGTGCCAGCAGCGAAGGGGGTCCTATCACCGGGGAGCTGTTTTTT	.	TRBV27	TRBJ2-2	.